This TCR beta chain is from a study of blood T cell repertoires in COVID-19. Study at large: Spain, Italy and the United States supplied samples that represented acute and convalescent COVID-19. PBMCs, B-cell-depleted T cells, or T cells provided the cDNA or gDNA that made up the material.

How the authors handled the data: Amplifying reference gene primers gave estimates of nucleated cell counts. Produced via immunoSEQ multiplex PCR; TCRdb's table is partial and in-frame only. The DNA was the basis for D and trimming; V, J and clone size are from that table. The top ten clones hold 5% to 6.5% of a sample with 200,000 to 250,000 clones, over 75% of them seen once. V shed 3 bases and J shed 9 bases, with 14 bases lying between them. There are 13 residues in the CDR3. In germline, CDR1 is SGHAT, CDR2 FQDESV (reference sequence). The chain recombines TRBV11-1 with TRBJ1-1; D is possibly TRBD1 (5 bases). What was sequenced was peripheral blood. The TCR was taken from a man at least 80 years old with acute or convalescent COVID-19. The CDR3 bases are TGTGCCAGCAGCTTGACGACAGTCGTAAAAGCTTTCTTT. Translation gives CASSLTTVVKAFF.